This TCR beta chain appears in the sequencing data of a study of Tregs in tolerant kidney transplant recipients. Study-level findings and limits: In tolerant patients, donor-specific Tregs outgrew total Tregs, suggesting antigen-driven expansion. Findings come from small patient numbers and require larger validation.

This clone was observed a single time. Antigen: not known. Clones were sequenced by immunoSEQ multiplex PCR, and TCRdb holds only the in-frame ones, with some missing. The sample holds about 110,000 clones, 85% to 90% seen once. Germline CDR1 and CDR2: MRHNA and SNTAGT. The CDR3 totals 13 residues. Trimming pared 2 bases from V and 8 bases from J, leaving 12 bases between. The chain employs TRBV6-4 and TRBJ1-2; D possibly corresponds to TRBD1 (5 bases). The origin of this receptor is a human donor who received a combined kidney and bone marrow transplant. Sequenced here: CD4+ T cells from blood, sampled before the transplant. CDR3 sequence (DNA): TGTGCCAGCAGTGACCCAAACAAGGGGGGCTACACCTTC. Amino acid sequence: CASSDPNKGGYTF.